This T cell receptor beta chain was sequenced during a study of blood T cell repertoires in COVID-19. Across the whole study: The study drew acute and convalescent COVID-19 samples from the United States, Italy and Spain. T cells, B-cell-depleted T cells, or PBMCs provided the cDNA or gDNA that served as material.

Original data processing: From reference gene primer amplification, estimates of nucleated cell counts were derived. Repertoires were generated with immunoSEQ multiplex PCR, while TCRdb's copy carries only in-frame clones and drops some. D and trimming come from the DNA, and the V and J calls and clone size come from that table. The sample comprises about 40,000 clones, over 75% of which are singletons, and roughly 10% rests with the top ten. Trimming removed 3 bases at V and 5 bases at J, with 16 bases between. This CDR3 spans 15 amino acids. Germline lookup yields CDR1 MGHRA and CDR2 YSYEKL. This chain uses TRBV4-1 with TRBJ2-5; tentatively, D is TRBD2 (5 bases). This TCR was recovered from a woman in her seventies with acute or convalescent COVID-19. Specimen: peripheral blood. CDR3: CASSQNKALDETQYF. For the CDR3, the DNA is TGCGCCAGCAGCCAGAACAAGGCACTAGATGAGACCCAGTACTTC.